These 25 T cell receptor beta chains originate from one sample sequenced in a study of graft-versus-host responses after intestinal transplantation. Tissue from the graft was processed to free its intraepithelial and lamina propria lymphocytes. Repertoires were generated with immunoSEQ multiplex PCR, while TCRdb's copy carries only in-frame clones and drops some. The sample has about 11,000 clones; roughly three quarters are singletons. Sequenced here: ileum tissue, sampled 23 days after intestinal transplant. The origin of the receptors is a human patient who received an intestinal transplant, so some T cells may come from the graft donor.

The chain combines TRBV4-2 with TRBJ1-2; perhaps TRBD1 as D (5 bases). The germline V gene encodes CDR1 LGHNA and CDR2 YNFKEQ. V gave up 4 bases and J gave up 10 bases, with 22 bases separating them. The CDR3 covers 15 residues. The DNA for the CDR3 is TGTGCCAGCAGCCCAGGCCTCGGGGACTCTTACGACTACACCTTC. Translating it yields CASSPGLGDSYDYTF.

This chain uses TRBV4-2 with TRBJ2-7, with 7 positions matching TRBD2. With V trimmed by 4 bases and J by 3 bases, 6 bases remained unmatched. Germline CDR1 LGHNA, CDR2 YNFKEQ. CDR3 length equals 14 residues. CDR3 in amino acids: CASSLRTRIYEQYF. DNA for the CDR3: TGTGCCAGCAGCCTCCGGACTAGGATCTACGAGCAGTACTTC.

J is TRBJ1-1 and V is TRBV15; tentatively, D is TRBD1 (5 bases). This CDR3 region has 14 residues. The V end was cut by 3 bases, the J end by 0 bases, with 8 bases between. CDR1 and CDR2 (germline): LNHNV, YYDKDF (reference sequence). The CDR3 is CATSRTAMNTEAFF. The CDR3 region has the DNA TGTGCCACCAGCAGGACAGCAATGAACACTGAAGCTTTCTTT.

V and J are TRBV9 and TRBJ2-2; D remains ambiguous. CDR1 and CDR2 (germline): SGDLS, YYNGEE. Trimming shortened V by 4 bases and J by 1 base, and 8 bases separated the two germline ends. CDR3 length equals 14 residues. This chain's CDR3 is CASSFQVNTGELFF. CDR3 DNA sequence: TGTGCCAGCAGCTTCCAGGTGAACACCGGGGAGCTGTTTTTT.

The chain is built from TRBV27 and TRBJ1-5; a possible D gene is TRBD1 (5 bases). The CDR3 length is 13 residues. Germline loops: CDR1 MNHEY, CDR2 SMNVEV (reference sequence). With 4 bases removed from V and 6 bases from J, the gap between germline ends came to 10 bases. The DNA for the CDR3 is TGTGCCAGCAGTTACGGGGGAGGTCAGCCCCAGCATTTT. Its translation is CASSYGGGQPQHF.

The chain is built from TRBV9 and TRBJ2-3; tentatively, D is TRBD2 (6 bases). This CDR3 region has 15 residues. Per the germline V gene, CDR1 is SGDLS and CDR2 is YYNGEE. The V and J ends lost 4 bases and 3 bases respectively, with 15 bases between them. CDR3 sequence (DNA): TGTGCCAGCAGCCTCTCGGGCGGGGAGACAGATACGCAGTATTTT. This translates into CASSLSGGETDTQYF.

This clone was seen once. The gene calls are TRBV11-2 and TRBJ2-7, with a tentative D call TRBD2 (5 bases). The length of the CDR3 is 13 residues. Trimming stripped 3 bases from V and 4 bases from J, with 10 bases between. Germline CDR1 is SGHAT and CDR2 is FQNNGV. CDR3 in DNA: TGTGCCAGCAGCTTTGGCACGGGATACGAGCAGTACTTC. Translating gives CASSFGTGYEQYF.

J is TRBJ1-2 and V is TRBV2; no definite D call. The CDR3 runs to 14 residues. CDR1 and CDR2 from the germline V gene are SNHLY and FYNNEI. V was clipped by 11 bases and J by 5 bases, with 21 bases between them. The CDR3 nucleotides read TGTGCCCCTATTCGGGTAGGAAGAAGGTATGGCTACACCTTC. As protein: CAPIRVGRRYGYTF.

The chain employs TRBV19 and TRBJ2-2; tentative D call: TRBD2 (6 bases). Trimming shortened V by 1 base and J by 1 base, and 16 bases separated the two germline ends. The V gene's germline CDR1 is LNHDA and CDR2 SQIVND (reference sequence). This CDR3 is built from 18 residues. The CDR3 is CASSIVRGRLLNTGELFF. As DNA, the CDR3 is TGTGCCAGTAGTATAGTCCGGGGGAGACTTTTGAACACCGGGGAGCTGTTTTTT.

The chain carries TRBV6-5 and TRBJ2-7; D call uncertain. V lost 6 bases and J lost 4, with 10 bases in between. Germline CDR1 MNHEY, CDR2 SVGAGI. This CDR3 comprises 12 residues. The CDR3 here is CASRAASYEQYF. The CDR3 coding sequence is TGTGCCAGCAGGGCGGCGTCGTACGAGCAGTACTTC.

This chain joins TRBV9 and TRBJ2-5; 8 positions match TRBD2. Trimming at V came to 3 bases and at J to 3 bases, leaving 4 bases not matched to a gene. The CDR3 totals 14 residues. Germline V gives CDR1 SGDLS, CDR2 YYNGEE. The CDR3 reads CASSEELAEETQYF. CDR3 sequence (DNA): TGTGCCAGCAGCGAAGAACTAGCGGAAGAGACCCAGTACTTC. Combining the CDR3 with reference TRBV9 and TRBJ2-5 gives the whole variable domain DSGVTQTPKHLITATGQRVTLRCSPRSGDLSVYWYQQSLDQGLQFLIQYYNGEERAKGNILERFSAQQFPDLHSELNLSSLELGDSALYFCASSEELAEETQYFGPGTRLLVL.

The rearrangement joins TRBV18 to TRBJ1-2, with a possible D match to TRBD1 (5 bases). Germline lookup yields CDR1 KGHSH and CDR2 LQKENI. Trimming stripped 2 bases from V and 2 bases from J, with 15 bases between. The CDR3 is 16 residues long. Here the CDR3 DNA reads TGTGCCAGCTCACCATACAATAGACGGGGCAACTATGGCTACACCTTC. It specifies CASSPYNRRGNYGYTF.

The rearrangement joins TRBV5-1 to TRBJ2-1; 11 bases align to TRBD2. With 4 bases clipped from V and 8 bases from J, the junction kept 23 bases outside the gene matches. The CDR3 runs to 20 residues. In germline, CDR1 is SGHRS, CDR2 YFSETQ. In DNA form, the CDR3 reads TGCGCCAGCAGCCGGACAGGACTAGCGGGTCTTCTGGGGTTTGGGGATGAGCAGTTCTTC. Translation gives CASSRTGLAGLLGFGDEQFF. Full variable domain (outside the CDR3, taken from reference TRBV5-1 and TRBJ2-1): KAGVTQTPRYLIKTRGQQVTLSCSPISGHRSVSWYQQTPGQGLQFLFEYFSETQRNKGNFPGRFSGRQFSNSRSEMNVSTLELGDSALYLCASSRTGLAGLLGFGDEQFFGPGTRLTVL.

There are a few counts of this clone. The V call is TRBV4-3, the J call TRBJ2-2; TRBD2 matches 7 bases. The CDR3 is 17 amino acids. J was trimmed by 0 bases and V by 4 bases; bases with no gene match: 8. Looked up from germline, CDR1 is LGHNA and CDR2 is YSLEER. The CDR3 DNA is TGCGCCAGCAGCCCAGACCTAGCGGACGCGAACACCGGGGAGCTGTTTTTT. It codes for CASSPDLADANTGELFF.

The rearrangement joins TRBV6-1 to TRBJ2-6, with unresolved D. The CDR3 has 19 amino acids. V was pared by 4 bases and J by 5 bases, with 24 bases between. Germline CDR1 is MNHNS and CDR2 is SASEGT. This CDR3 reads CASSVTRGGNKSRANVLTF. The CDR3 DNA sequence: TGTGCCAGCAGTGTAACCCGAGGTGGGAACAAAAGTCGGGCCAACGTCCTGACTTTC.

The V and J genes are TRBV27 and TRBJ2-3, with TRBD2 matching 9 bases. V gave up 0 bases and J gave up 1 base; unmatched junction bases: 2. Germline V gene data show CDR1 as MNHEY and CDR2 as SMNVEV (reference sequence). The CDR3 runs 16 residues. The CDR3 DNA reads as TGTGCCAGCAGTTTATCAGCGGGGGGCGGCACAGATACGCAGTATTTT. Encoded protein: CASSLSAGGGTDTQYF.

This chain connects TRBV7-3 to TRBJ1-6, with 7 nucleotides matching TRBD1. The CDR3 is made up of 14 amino acids. V shed 4 bases and J 7 bases; nucleotides not matched to a gene: 4. CDR1 and CDR2 from the germline V gene are SGHTA and FQGTGA. The CDR3 here is CASSWDSKNSPLHF. Written as DNA, the CDR3 is TGTGCCAGCAGCTGGGACAGCAAGAATTCACCCCTCCACTTT.

This chain uses TRBV20-1 with TRBJ2-7; D is unclear. The CDR3 consists of 10 residues. V shed 5 bases and J shed 3 bases, with 5 bases lying between them. Looked up from germline, CDR1 is DFQATT and CDR2 is SNEGSKA (reference sequence). The CDR3 DNA sequence: TGCAGTGCTGGCCACTACGAGCAGTACTTC. It encodes CSAGHYEQYF.

The chain recombines TRBV6-1 with TRBJ2-7, with 12 positions matching TRBD2. Germline V gene lookup returns CDR1 MNHNS and CDR2 SASEGT. V lost 6 bases, J lost 6 bases, and 9 bases stayed unmatched. This CDR3 has 15 amino acids. This CDR3 is CASSESSSGRGEQYF. CDR3 coding DNA: TGTGCCAGCAGCGAGTCCTCTAGCGGGAGGGGCGAGCAGTACTTC.

This clone was counted only a few times. The rearrangement uses TRBV5-3 and TRBJ1-1; D might be TRBD1 (6 bases). TRBV5-3 is reported as an ORF; its role is uncertain. V gave up 8 bases and J gave up 9 bases, with 17 bases separating them. The CDR3 loop spans 12 amino acids. The CDR3 here is CASSGGQDKAFF. The DNA for the CDR3 is TGTGCCAGCAGCGGGGGACAAGATAAAGCTTTCTTT.

The chain combines TRBV2 with TRBJ1-2; D unresolved. Germline V gene sequence: CDR1 SNHLY, CDR2 FYNNEI. The CDR3 length is 13 residues. V was clipped by 6 bases and J by 1 base, with 9 bases between them. The CDR3 reads CASRQRINYGYTF. CDR3 DNA sequence: TGTGCCAGCAGGCAACGGATTAACTATGGCTACACCTTC.

In this sample, this clone turned up a few times. V and J are TRBV5-1 and TRBJ1-2; D might be TRBD1 (6 bases). V dropped 4 bases and J dropped 4 bases, with 14 bases sitting between them. Per germline, CDR1 SGHRS and CDR2 YFSETQ. The CDR3 loop spans 14 amino acids. The CDR3 loop is CASSLQQGSYGYTF. Written as DNA, the CDR3 is TGCGCCAGCAGCCTCCAACAGGGAAGCTATGGCTACACCTTC.

This clone was found once. The chain is built from TRBV19 and TRBJ2-1, with TRBD2 matching 7 bases. J was trimmed by 0 bases and V by 5 bases; bases with no gene match: 4. This CDR3 contains 15 residues. Germline CDR1 reads LNHDA; CDR2 reads SQIVND (reference sequence). CDR3 nucleotide sequence: TGTGCCAGTAGTCGGGACTACAGCTCCTACAATGAGCAGTTCTTC. It is translated as CASSRDYSSYNEQFF.

The chain uses TRBV19 and TRBJ2-1; a possible D gene is TRBD2 (6 bases). The CDR3 contains 12 residues. Germline V gene lookup returns CDR1 LNHDA and CDR2 SQIVND (reference sequence). The V and J ends lost 5 bases and 7 bases respectively, with 9 bases between them. In DNA form, the CDR3 reads TGTGCCAGTAGTGTGGGGAGGAATGAGCAGTTCTTC. Translated, it gives CASSVGRNEQFF.

This clone was detected a few times. The J gene is TRBJ2-7, the V gene TRBV4-2; D ambiguous. With 1 base removed from V and 4 bases from J, the gap between germline ends came to 11 bases. The CDR3 is made up of 14 amino acids. Germline V gene sequence: CDR1 LGHNA, CDR2 YNFKEQ. Written as DNA, the CDR3 is TGTGCCAGCAGCCAAGGTGCCATTCTTTACGAGCAGTACTTC. It codes for CASSQGAILYEQYF.